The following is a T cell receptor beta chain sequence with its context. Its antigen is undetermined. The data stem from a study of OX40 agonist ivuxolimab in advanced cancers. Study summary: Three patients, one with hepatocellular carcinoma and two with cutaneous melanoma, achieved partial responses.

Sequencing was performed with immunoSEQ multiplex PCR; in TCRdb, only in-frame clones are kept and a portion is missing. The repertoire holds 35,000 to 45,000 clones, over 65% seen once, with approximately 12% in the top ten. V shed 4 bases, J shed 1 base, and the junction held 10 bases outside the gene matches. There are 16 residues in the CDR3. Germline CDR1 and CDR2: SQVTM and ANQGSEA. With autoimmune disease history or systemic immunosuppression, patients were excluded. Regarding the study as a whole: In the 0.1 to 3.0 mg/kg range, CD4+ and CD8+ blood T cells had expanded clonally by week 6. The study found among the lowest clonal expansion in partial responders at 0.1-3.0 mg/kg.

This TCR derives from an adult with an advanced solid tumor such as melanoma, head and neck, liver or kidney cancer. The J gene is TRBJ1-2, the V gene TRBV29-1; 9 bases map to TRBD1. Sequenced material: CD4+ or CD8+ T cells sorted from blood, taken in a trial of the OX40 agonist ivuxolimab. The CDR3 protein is CSVGGQGKGFNYGYTF. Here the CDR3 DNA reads TGCAGCGTTGGGGGACAGGGAAAAGGTTTTAACTATGGCTACACCTTC.